This passage covers 6 T cell receptor beta chains from one sample sequenced in a study of early T cells in non-severe SARS-CoV-2 infection (dated by TCRdb to the early 2020s). Libraries were constructed by 5' RACE. The instrument given in TCRdb is NextSeq 500. The public sequencing data were trimmed at Q25 with fastp and processed into clonotypes with MiXCR by TCRdb, which kept only in-frame beta chains. When rows share a CDR3 protein, they turn into one entry using the most common DNA and genes. The sample records roughly 110,000 distinct CDR3 sequences, approximately 12% of which are singletons. The top ten clonotypes cover about 8.1% of the sample. The sequenced sample was whole blood. The receptors were gathered from an adult who was a healthcare worker with PCR-confirmed SARS-CoV-2 infection or an uninfected control (not recorded which).

The chain employs TRBV6-9 and TRBJ1-3, with 7 bases that match TRBD1. The germline gives CDR1 MNHGY, CDR2 SVAAGI. The CDR3 runs 13 residues. V dropped 9 bases and J dropped 2; count of bases not matched to a gene: 4. CDR3 region: CASTTGAGNTIYF. CDR3 coding DNA: TGTGCCAGTACCACAGGGGCTGGAAACACCATATATTTT.

The V call is TRBV5-1, the J call TRBJ2-7, with 10 bases lining up with TRBD2. The CDR3 is 15 residues long. Per the germline V gene, CDR1 is SGHRS and CDR2 is YFSETQ. Unmatched junction bases numbered 2, after V lost 0 bases and J lost 2 bases. CDR3 sequence reads: CASSLGLAGTYEQYF. The DNA of the CDR3 is TGCGCCAGCAGCTTGGGACTAGCGGGTACCTACGAGCAGTACTTC.

This clonotype has a count of ten or more. V is TRBV5-1 and J is TRBJ1-4; D gene unclear. CDR3 length equals 16 residues. V lost 4 bases, J lost 7 bases, and 20 bases lay in between. CDR1 is SGHRS and CDR2 is YFSETQ in the germline V gene. The CDR3 loop is CASSARNTGGGEKLFF. CDR3 nucleotide sequence: TGCGCCAGCAGCGCTAGAAACACCGGAGGTGGTGAAAAACTGTTTTTT.

This clonotype appeared many times. V and J are TRBV11-2 and TRBJ1-6; D call uncertain. The CDR3 totals 14 residues. The V gene lost 0 bases and the J gene lost 7 bases, with 7 bases spanning the gap. Per germline, CDR1 SGHAT and CDR2 FQNNGV. CDR3 DNA sequence: TGTGCCAGCAGCTTAGATCTGGGGAATTCACCCCTCCACTTT. Encoded protein: CASSLDLGNSPLHF.

This clonotype has ten or more counts. CDR3 sequence (DNA): TGTGCCAGCAGCAACTTAGGAGTCCCGACCGGGGAGCTGTTTTTT. It is translated as CASSNLGVPTGELFF. V and J are TRBV7-9 and TRBJ2-2; D remains unclear. Germline V gene sequence: CDR1 SEHNR, CDR2 FQNEAQ (reference sequence). The CDR3 loop spans 15 amino acids. The ends were cut back, 5 bases at V and 5 bases at J, with 15 bases in the middle. Combining the CDR3 with reference TRBV7-9 and TRBJ2-2 gives the whole variable domain DTGVSQNPRHKITKRGQNVTFRCDPISEHNRLYWYRQTLGQGPEFLTYFQNEAQLEKSRLLSDRFSAERPKGSFSTLEIQRTEQGDSAMYLCASSNLGVPTGELFFGEGSRLTVL.

This chain connects TRBV7-9 to TRBJ2-1; 10 positions agree with TRBD1. Germline-derived CDR1 and CDR2 are SEHNR and FQNEAQ (reference sequence). V shed 7 bases and J 9 bases; nucleotides not matched to a gene: 18. The CDR3 totals 17 residues. Here the CDR3 DNA reads TGTGCCAGCAACCCCCTCCGGGACAGGGGCGCGGCAGGTGAGCAGTTCTTC. It is translated as CASNPLRDRGAAGEQFF.